This TCR beta chain was documented in a study of blood T cell repertoires in COVID-19. Original processing notes: Reference gene primers were amplified, and this amplification served to estimate nucleated cell counts. TCRdb's table, derived via immunoSEQ multiplex PCR, lists solely in-frame clones and lacks some. The D gene and trimming were derived from the DNA, and the V and J assignments and clone size from that table. The sample gives about 400,000 clones, roughly nine tenths of which show up once; around 1.2% is in the top ten. Trimming took 2 bases from V and 0 from J; bases not matched to a gene: 3. CDR1 and CDR2 (germline): LGHDT, YNNKEL (reference sequence). The CDR3 length is 15 residues.

The sample was peripheral blood. The source of this sequence is a man between 40 and 49 years old with acute or convalescent COVID-19. This sequence joins TRBV3-1 (or the pseudogene TRBV3-2) and TRBJ2-7; 8 bases agree with TRBD2. Here the CDR3 DNA reads TGTGCCAGCAGCCAAACTAGCGGAATCTCCTACGAGCAGTACTTC. Translated, it gives CASSQTSGISYEQYF.